This T cell receptor beta chain was identified in a study of graft-versus-host responses after intestinal transplantation. Study-level information: Tacrolimus and steroids were given for around three years to all recipients after anti-thymocyte globulin induction.

Overall study results and limits: Recipient-marrow GvH clones were detected, some having first appeared in ileum or blood. The study found high graft-versus-host to host-versus-graft clonal ratios in allografts of patients with graft-donor T cell macrochimerism. GvH clone levels peaked in circulation, and this peak was associated with early post-transplant HvG declines.

Measured with immunoSEQ multiplex PCR; TCRdb has only the in-frame clones, and not every one. This sample has about 41,000 clones, with approximately 95% found just once. Trimming left V 1 base short and J 6 bases short, with 5 bases between. Germline values: CDR1 SGHTA, CDR2 FQGTGA. CDR3 length: 12 residues. On this clone itself: Its antigen is unidentified.

This chain uses TRBV7-3 with TRBJ2-3; D unclear. This receptor was obtained from a human donor who was the organ donor for an intestinal transplant. The specimen was unstimulated CD8+ T cells sorted from spleen or lymph node cells, collected before transplant. The CDR3 sequence: CASSLMYDTQYF. The CDR3 DNA sequence: TGTGCCAGCAGCTTAATGTATGATACGCAGTATTTT.